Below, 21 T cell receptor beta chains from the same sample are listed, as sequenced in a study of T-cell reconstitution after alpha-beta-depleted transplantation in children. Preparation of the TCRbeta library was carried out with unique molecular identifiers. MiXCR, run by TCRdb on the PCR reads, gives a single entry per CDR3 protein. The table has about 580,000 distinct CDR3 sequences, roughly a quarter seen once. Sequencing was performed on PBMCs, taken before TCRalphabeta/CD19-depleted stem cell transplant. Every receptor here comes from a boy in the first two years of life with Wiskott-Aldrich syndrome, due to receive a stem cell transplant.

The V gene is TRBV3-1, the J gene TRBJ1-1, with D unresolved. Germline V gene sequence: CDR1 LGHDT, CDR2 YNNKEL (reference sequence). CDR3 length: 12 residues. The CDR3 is CAAGYWNTEAFF. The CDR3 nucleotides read TGTGCTGCCGGGTATTGGAACACTGAAGCTTTCTTT.

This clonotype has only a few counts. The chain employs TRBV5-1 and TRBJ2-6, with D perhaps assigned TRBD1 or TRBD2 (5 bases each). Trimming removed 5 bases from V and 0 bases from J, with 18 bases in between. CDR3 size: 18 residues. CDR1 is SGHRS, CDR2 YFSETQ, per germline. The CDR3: CASRLFTGTNSGANVLTF. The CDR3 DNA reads TGCGCCAGCAGACTATTTACCGGGACCAACTCTGGGGCCAACGTCCTGACTTTC.

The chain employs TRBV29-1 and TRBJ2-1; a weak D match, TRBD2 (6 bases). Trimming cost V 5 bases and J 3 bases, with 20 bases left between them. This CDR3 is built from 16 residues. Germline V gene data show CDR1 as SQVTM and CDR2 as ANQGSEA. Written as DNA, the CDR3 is TGCAGCGTTATTCCACAGGAAAGACTAGACTACAATGAGCAGTTCTTC. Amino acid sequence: CSVIPQERLDYNEQFF.

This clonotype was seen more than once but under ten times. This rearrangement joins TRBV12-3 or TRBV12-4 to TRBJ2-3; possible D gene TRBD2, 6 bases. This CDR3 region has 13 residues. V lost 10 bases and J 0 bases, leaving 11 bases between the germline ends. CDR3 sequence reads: CAIRLGSTDTQYF. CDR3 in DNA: TGTGCCATACGACTAGGGAGCACAGATACGCAGTATTTT.

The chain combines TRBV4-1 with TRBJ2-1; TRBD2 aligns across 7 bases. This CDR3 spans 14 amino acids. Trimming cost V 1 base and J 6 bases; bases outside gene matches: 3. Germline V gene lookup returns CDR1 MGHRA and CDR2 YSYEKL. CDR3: CASSQAGGINEQFF. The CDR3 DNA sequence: TGCGCCAGCAGCCAAGCGGGAGGAATCAATGAGCAGTTCTTC.

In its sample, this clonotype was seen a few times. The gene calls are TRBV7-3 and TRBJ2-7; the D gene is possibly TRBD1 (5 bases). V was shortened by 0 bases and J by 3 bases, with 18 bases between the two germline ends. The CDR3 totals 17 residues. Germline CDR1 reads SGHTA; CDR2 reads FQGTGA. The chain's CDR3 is CASSLTPIAGRNYEQYF. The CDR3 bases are TGTGCCAGCAGCTTAACCCCGATCGCAGGGCGAAACTACGAGCAGTACTTC.

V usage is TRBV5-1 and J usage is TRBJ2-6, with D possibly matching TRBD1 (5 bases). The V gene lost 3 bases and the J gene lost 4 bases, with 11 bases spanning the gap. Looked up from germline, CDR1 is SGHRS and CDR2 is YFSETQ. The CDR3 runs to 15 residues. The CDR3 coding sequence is TGCGCCAGCAGCTCCCAGGGTTACGGGGCCAACGTCCTGACTTTC. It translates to CASSSQGYGANVLTF.

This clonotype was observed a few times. The CDR3 sequence: CSASPGLHTDTQYF. The DNA of the CDR3 is TGCAGTGCTAGCCCGGGACTACACACAGATACGCAGTATTTT. The chain carries TRBV20-1 and TRBJ2-3, with 7 positions matching TRBD2. Germline assignment: CDR1 DFQATT and CDR2 SNEGSKA (reference sequence). The CDR3 has 14 amino acids. V lost 3 bases to trimming and J lost 2 bases; unmatched junction nucleotides: 5.

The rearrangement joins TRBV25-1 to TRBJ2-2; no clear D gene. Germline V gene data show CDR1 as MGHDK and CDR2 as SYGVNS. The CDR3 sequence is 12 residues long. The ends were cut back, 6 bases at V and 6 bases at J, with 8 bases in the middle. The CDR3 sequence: CASRASPGELFF. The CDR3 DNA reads TGTGCCAGCAGAGCATCCCCCGGGGAGCTGTTTTTT. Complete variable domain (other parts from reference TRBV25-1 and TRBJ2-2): EADIYQTPRYLVIGTGKKITLECSQTMGHDKMYWYQQDPGMELHLIHYSYGVNSTEKGDLSSESTVSRIRTEHFPLTLESARPSHTSQYLCASRASPGELFFGEGSRLTVL.

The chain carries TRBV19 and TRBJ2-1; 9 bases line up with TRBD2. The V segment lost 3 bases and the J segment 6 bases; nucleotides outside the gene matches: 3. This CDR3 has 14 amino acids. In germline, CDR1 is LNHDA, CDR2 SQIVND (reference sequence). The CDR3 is CASSIELAGNEQFF. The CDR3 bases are TGTGCCAGTAGTATTGAACTAGCGGGCAATGAGCAGTTCTTC.

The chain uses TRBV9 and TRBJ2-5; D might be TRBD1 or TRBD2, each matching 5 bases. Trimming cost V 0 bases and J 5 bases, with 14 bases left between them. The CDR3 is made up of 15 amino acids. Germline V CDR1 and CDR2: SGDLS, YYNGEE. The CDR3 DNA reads TGTGCCAGCAGCGTAGCCGGGACCGGCGTCGAGACCCAGTACTTC. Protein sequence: CASSVAGTGVETQYF.

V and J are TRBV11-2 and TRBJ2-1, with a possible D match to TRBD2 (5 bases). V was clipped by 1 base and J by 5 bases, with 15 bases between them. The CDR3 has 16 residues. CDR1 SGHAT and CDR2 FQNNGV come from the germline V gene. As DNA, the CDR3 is TGTGCCAGCAGCTTAGGGTACGGGATTGAGGACAATGAGCAGTTCTTC. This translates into CASSLGYGIEDNEQFF.

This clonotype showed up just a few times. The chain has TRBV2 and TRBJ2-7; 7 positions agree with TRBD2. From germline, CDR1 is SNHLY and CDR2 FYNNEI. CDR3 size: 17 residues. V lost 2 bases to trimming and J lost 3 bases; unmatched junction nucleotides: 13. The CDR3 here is CASSERGVGRVHYEQYF. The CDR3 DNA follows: TGTGCCAGCAGTGAACGGGGGGTTGGGCGGGTTCACTACGAGCAGTACTTC.

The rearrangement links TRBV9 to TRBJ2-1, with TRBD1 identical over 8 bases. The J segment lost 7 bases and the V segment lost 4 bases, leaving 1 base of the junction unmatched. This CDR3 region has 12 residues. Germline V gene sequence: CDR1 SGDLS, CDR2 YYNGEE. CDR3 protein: CASSHRGNEQFF. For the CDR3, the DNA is TGTGCCAGCAGCCACAGGGGGAATGAGCAGTTCTTC.

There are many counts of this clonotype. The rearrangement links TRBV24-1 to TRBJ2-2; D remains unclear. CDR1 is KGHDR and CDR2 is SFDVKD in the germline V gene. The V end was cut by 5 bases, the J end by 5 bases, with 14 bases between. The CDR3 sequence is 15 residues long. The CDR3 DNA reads TGTGCCACCAGTGCCCTTGACAAGGGAACCGGGGAGCTGTTTTTT. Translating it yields CATSALDKGTGELFF.

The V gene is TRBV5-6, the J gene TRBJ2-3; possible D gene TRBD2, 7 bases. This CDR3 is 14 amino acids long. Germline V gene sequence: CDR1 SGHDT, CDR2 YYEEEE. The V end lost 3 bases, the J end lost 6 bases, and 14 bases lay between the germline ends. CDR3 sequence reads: CASSSGGLSDTQYF. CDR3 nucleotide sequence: TGTGCCAGCAGCTCGGGGGGCCTTTCCGATACGCAGTATTTT.

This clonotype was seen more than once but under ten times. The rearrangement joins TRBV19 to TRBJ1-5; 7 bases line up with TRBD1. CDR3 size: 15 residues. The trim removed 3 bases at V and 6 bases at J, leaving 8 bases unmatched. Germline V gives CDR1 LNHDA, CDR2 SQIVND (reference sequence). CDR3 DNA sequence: TGTGCCAGTAGTATGGTGACAGGGCCCGTTCAGCCCCAGCATTTT. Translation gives CASSMVTGPVQPQHF.

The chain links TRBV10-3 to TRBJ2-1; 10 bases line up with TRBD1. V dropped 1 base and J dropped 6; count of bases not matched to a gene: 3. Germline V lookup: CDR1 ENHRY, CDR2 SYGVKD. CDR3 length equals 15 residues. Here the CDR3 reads CAISEWRQGANEQFF. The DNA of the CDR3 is TGTGCCATCAGTGAGTGGCGACAGGGGGCCAATGAGCAGTTCTTC.

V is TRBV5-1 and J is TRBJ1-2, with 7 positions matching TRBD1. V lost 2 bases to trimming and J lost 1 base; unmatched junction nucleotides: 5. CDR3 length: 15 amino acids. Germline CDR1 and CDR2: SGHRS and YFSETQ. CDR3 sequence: CASSLGGQLNYGYTF. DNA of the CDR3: TGCGCCAGCAGCTTAGGGGGACAGCTTAACTATGGCTACACCTTC.

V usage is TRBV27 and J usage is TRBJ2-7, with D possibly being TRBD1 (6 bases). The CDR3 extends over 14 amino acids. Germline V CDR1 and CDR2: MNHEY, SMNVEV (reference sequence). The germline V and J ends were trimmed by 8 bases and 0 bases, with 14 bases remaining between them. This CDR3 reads CASRNQGISYEQYF. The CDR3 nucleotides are TGTGCCAGCCGAAATCAGGGGATCTCCTACGAGCAGTACTTC.

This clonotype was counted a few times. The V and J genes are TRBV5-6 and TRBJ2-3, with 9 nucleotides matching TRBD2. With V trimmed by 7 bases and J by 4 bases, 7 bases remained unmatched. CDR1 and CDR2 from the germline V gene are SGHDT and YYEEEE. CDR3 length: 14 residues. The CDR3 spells CASFMSGRPDTQYF. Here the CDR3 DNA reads TGTGCCAGCTTCATGAGCGGGAGGCCAGATACGCAGTATTTT.